This record concerns one T cell receptor beta chain sequence. These data come from a study of lymphopenia after photon versus proton radiotherapy. The data were produced by immunoSEQ multiplex PCR, yet TCRdb's version contains in-frame clones alone and is incomplete. The data show about 58,000 clones, approximately 84% seen once. This TCR was sampled from a man aged 55 to 70 with pancreatic cancer. Material: peripheral blood, obtained from a patient treated with proton-based radiotherapy.

As DNA, the CDR3 is TGTGCCGGTACTGAAGGGGTCCCCGGGGAGCTGTTTTTT. This gives the protein CAGTEGVPGELFF. The gene calls are TRBV7-9 and TRBJ2-2; D might be TRBD1 (5 bases). The germline gives CDR1 SEHNR, CDR2 FQNEAQ (reference sequence). This CDR3 has 13 amino acids. Trimming took off 11 bases at V and 6 bases at J, with 16 bases between the two ends.